This TCR beta chain came from a study of cytomegalovirus exposure and HLA in healthy donors. Findings of the study overall: By HLA locus, TCR association rates varied in a later analysis, with DRB1 showing the most and HLA-C the fewest. Within an earlier analysis, most TCR beta V segments proved productive either about 87% or about 30% of the time. Later analysis showed most CMV-associated TCR beta chains appearing HLA-restricted. The study flagged approximately 180 TCR beta chains as cytomegalovirus-associated.

The germline gives CDR1 MNHEY, CDR2 SMNVEV (reference sequence). The ends lost 1 base at V and 5 bases at J; junction bases unmatched: 1. The CDR3 covers 16 residues. As regards this clone: Its specificity is unknown.

PCR primers comprised 60 Vbeta and 13 Jbeta primers. The method was immunoSEQ multiplex PCR; TCRdb's version includes in-frame clones alone and lacks a portion of them. This specimen shows under 200,000 clones; the ten leading clones hold approximately 6.5%. This sequence was found in a man aged 25 to 40 in good health and CMV-seronegative. Specimen: PBMCs. The chain carries TRBV27 and TRBJ2-2, with TRBD2 matching over 13 bases. The CDR3 loop is CASSLLLAGGTGELFF. The CDR3 DNA reads as TGTGCCAGCAGTTTATTACTAGCGGGAGGGACCGGGGAGCTGTTTTTT.